The 18 T cell receptor beta chains listed next were all sequenced from one sample in a study of human T cells and chemical hapten exposure. Indicated time point: patch test 2, 6 weeks after DPC sensitization. Documented treatment: therapeutic diphenylcyclopropenone sensitization with weekly scalp DPC. TCRdb re-derived calls from the RACE reads in MiXCR, one entry per CDR3 protein. This sample carries roughly 140,000 distinct CDR3 sequences, approximately 12% of them seen once, and the ten largest clones take about 1.4%. The sequences come from whole blood, collected in connection with sensitization to the hapten diphenylcyclopropenone (DPC). The receptors here all came from a woman between 45 and 60 years old with alopecia areata. Some clones in this sample may be carry-over from other donors' samples.

The sample holds a few counts of this clonotype. The chain carries TRBV5-1 and TRBJ2-1; 11 bases are a match to TRBD2. CDR1 and CDR2 from the germline V gene are SGHRS and YFSETQ. The CDR3 has 17 amino acids. Trimming removed 5 bases from V and 3 bases from J; junction bases left unmatched: 10. The CDR3 region is CASSNPGLADLYNEQFF. Written as DNA, the CDR3 is TGCGCCAGCAGTAATCCGGGACTAGCGGACCTCTACAATGAGCAGTTCTTC. Filled out from reference TRBV5-1 and TRBJ2-1, the complete variable domain reads KAGVTQTPRYLIKTRGQQVTLSCSPISGHRSVSWYQQTPGQGLQFLFEYFSETQRNKGNFPGRFSGRQFSNSRSEMNVSTLELGDSALYLCASSNPGLADLYNEQFFGPGTRLTVL.

In this sample, this clonotype turned up many times. The chain links TRBV3-1 to TRBJ2-1; D may correspond to TRBD1 or TRBD2 (6 bases each). Germline V CDR1 and CDR2: LGHDT, YNNKEL (reference sequence). CDR3 length equals 12 residues. V was pared by 1 base and J by 12 bases, with 10 bases between. CDR3 residues: CASSQGEGGQFF. CDR3 DNA: TGTGCCAGCAGCCAAGGAGAGGGGGGGCAGTTCTTC.

Comment on this clonotype: This clone may be a read error of a much larger clone one base away. The chain recombines TRBV7-2 with TRBJ1-2; 8 bases fit TRBD1. CDR3 size: 13 residues. V lost 0 bases to trimming and J lost 10 bases; unmatched junction nucleotides: 4. The germline CDR1 and CDR2 sequences are SGHTA and FQGNSA. CDR3 in amino acids: CASSLAGQGDYTF. Written as DNA, the CDR3 is TGTGCCAGCAGCTTAGCCGGACAGGGTGACTACACCTTC. The whole variable domain, remainder taken from reference TRBV7-2 and TRBJ1-2, is GAGVSQSPSNKVTEKGKDVELRCDPISGHTALYWYRQSLGQGLEFLIYFQGNSAPDKSGLPSDRFSAERTGGSVSTLTIQRTQQEDSAVYLCASSLAGQGDYTFGSGTRLTVV.

In DNA form, the CDR3 reads TGTGCCAGCACCCAGGAAGCGAGAAATACGCAGTATTTT. Translating gives CASTQEARNTQYF. This chain uses TRBV11-2 with TRBJ2-3; D unresolved. Germline V gives CDR1 SGHAT, CDR2 FQNNGV. V was pared by 7 bases and J by 7 bases, with 15 bases between. This CDR3 comprises 13 residues.

The J gene is TRBJ2-3, the V gene TRBV6-5, with TRBD2 as a possible D gene (5 bases). Trimming stripped 6 bases from V and 4 bases from J, with 14 bases between. The CDR3 extends over 14 amino acids. Germline V gene sequence: CDR1 MNHEY, CDR2 SVGAGI. CDR3 region: CASRVGDGADTQYF. For the CDR3, the DNA is TGTGCCAGCAGGGTCGGGGATGGCGCAGATACGCAGTATTTT.

The rearrangement joins TRBV10-3 to TRBJ2-7; D might be TRBD1 (6 bases). The V gene's germline CDR1 is ENHRY and CDR2 SYGVKD. The V end lost 4 bases, the J end lost 2 bases, and 12 bases lay between the germline ends. The CDR3 covers 14 residues. This CDR3 is CAISARDNPYEQYF. CDR3 bases: TGTGCCATCAGTGCCCGGGACAATCCCTACGAGCAGTACTTC.

The rearrangement uses TRBV20-1 and TRBJ2-3; 8 nucleotides agree with TRBD2. There are 15 residues in the CDR3. CDR1 and CDR2 (germline): DFQATT, SNEGSKA (reference sequence). V lost 5 bases to trimming and J lost 9 bases; unmatched junction nucleotides: 16. The CDR3 DNA is TGCAGTGCTTATACTAGCGGAATATCAAACCCCACGCAGTATTTT. Translated, it gives CSAYTSGISNPTQYF.

This clonotype was seen ten or more times. The rearrangement uses TRBV6-2 or TRBV6-3 and TRBJ2-7; TRBD2 matches at 14 bases. CDR1 and CDR2 from the germline V gene are MNHEY and SVGEGT. The length of the CDR3 is 15 residues. V lost 5 bases to trimming and J lost 2 bases; unmatched junction nucleotides: 2. CDR3 amino acids: CASSRLAGGPYEQYF. The CDR3 DNA sequence: TGTGCCAGCAGTAGACTAGCGGGAGGGCCCTACGAGCAGTACTTC.

In this sample, this clonotype turned up many times. The chain is built from TRBV20-1 and TRBJ2-1; D is perhaps TRBD1 (5 bases). Trimming pared 3 bases from V and 0 bases from J, leaving 12 bases between. Per the germline V gene, CDR1 is DFQATT and CDR2 is SNEGSKA (reference sequence). The CDR3 loop spans 15 amino acids. The CDR3 coding sequence is TGCAGTGCTAGTGGGGCGGCTAGCTCCTACAATGAGCAGTTCTTC. The encoded protein is CSASGAASSYNEQFF.

This sequence joins TRBV27 and TRBJ2-3; 9 bases map to TRBD1. Looked up from germline, CDR1 is MNHEY and CDR2 is SMNVEV (reference sequence). CDR3 length: 16 amino acids. The ends lost 7 bases at V and 6 bases at J; junction bases unmatched: 14. The CDR3 nucleotides are TGTGCCAGCACCAAAGCCGGGACAGGGAGTAAGGATACGCAGTATTTT. Translated, it gives CASTKAGTGSKDTQYF.

This clonotype was seen a handful of times. The chain recombines TRBV6-1 with TRBJ2-1; 13 nucleotides line up with TRBD2. Trimming cost V 6 bases and J 5 bases; bases outside gene matches: 7. This CDR3 comprises 16 residues. The V gene's germline CDR1 is MNHNS and CDR2 SASEGT. DNA of the CDR3: TGTGCCAGCAGGTGGACTAGCGGGAGTATCAACAATGAGCAGTTCTTC. Encoded protein: CASRWTSGSINNEQFF.

There are a few counts of this clonotype. The rearrangement links TRBV6-2 or TRBV6-3 to TRBJ1-5; weak D call: TRBD1 (6 bases). The CDR3 has 15 residues. Germline V gives CDR1 MNHEY, CDR2 SVGEGT. The ends were cut back, 0 bases at V and 1 base at J, with 7 bases in the middle. CDR3: CASSYSRGSNQPQHF. The CDR3 nucleotides read TGTGCCAGCAGTTACTCGAGGGGGAGCAATCAGCCCCAGCATTTT.

This clonotype was picked up many times. The chain recombines TRBV2 with TRBJ2-1; the D call may be TRBD1 or TRBD2 (5 bases each). Germline V gene sequence: CDR1 SNHLY, CDR2 FYNNEI. V lost 6 bases, J lost 6 bases, and 9 bases lay in between. The CDR3 runs 12 residues. In nucleotides, the CDR3 is TGTGCCAGCAGCCGGGACGCCAATGAGCAGTTCTTC. Translating gives CASSRDANEQFF. Together with reference TRBV2 and TRBJ2-1, the CDR3 gives the full variable domain: EPEVTQTPSHQVTQMGQEVILRCVPISNHLYFYWYRQILGQKVEFLVSFYNNEISEKSEIFDDQFSVERPDGSNFTLKIRSTKLEDSAMYFCASSRDANEQFFGPGTRLTVL.

V is TRBV30 and J is TRBJ2-2, with 7 bases aligning to TRBD2. After removal of 0 bases from V and 5 bases from J, the junction contained 3 bases not matched to a gene. From germline, CDR1 is GTSNPN and CDR2 SVGIG (reference sequence). The CDR3 spans 14 residues. The CDR3 DNA follows: TGTGCCTGGAGTGTGTGGGGAGGGACCGGGGAGCTGTTTTTT. Amino acid sequence: CAWSVWGGTGELFF.

This clonotype was recorded at least ten times. The chain carries TRBV13 and TRBJ2-6, with a tentative D call TRBD1 (6 bases). The CDR3 runs 17 residues. Germline CDR1 is PRHDT and CDR2 is FYEKMQ (reference sequence). V lost 2 bases and J 0 bases, leaving 11 bases between the germline ends. The CDR3 is CASSLMGAGSGANVLTF. DNA for the CDR3: TGTGCCAGCAGCTTAATGGGGGCGGGCTCTGGGGCCAACGTCCTGACTTTC.

Written as DNA, the CDR3 is TGTGCCAGTAGTACAGACAGGGCCCGTTGGAATGAGCAGTTCTTC. Encoded protein: CASSTDRARWNEQFF. The chain carries TRBV19 and TRBJ2-1; TRBD1 matches at 7 bases. The germline CDR1 and CDR2 sequences are LNHDA and SQIVND (reference sequence). This CDR3 contains 15 residues. Trimming cost V 4 bases and J 7 bases; bases outside gene matches: 10.

The chain is built from TRBV10-3 and TRBJ2-7; D possibly uses TRBD1 or TRBD2 (5 bases each). The germline V and J ends were trimmed by 7 bases and 2 bases, with 12 bases remaining between them. CDR1 is ENHRY, CDR2 SYGVKD, per germline. CDR3 length: 13 amino acids. The CDR3 DNA follows: TGTGCCATCAAGAGGGACGGCGCCTACGAGCAGTACTTC. Translated: CAIKRDGAYEQYF.

This clonotype was seen more than once but under ten times. The junction and the germline gene differ at one end; a read error may be behind it. The chain has TRBV7-7 and TRBJ2-5; D gene unclear. The CDR3 contains 12 residues. Germline lookup yields CDR1 SSHAT and CDR2 FNYEAQ (reference sequence). The CDR3 protein is CASSLVGETQYF. CDR3 bases: TGTGCTAGCAGCCTCGTTGGAGAGACCCAGTACTTC.